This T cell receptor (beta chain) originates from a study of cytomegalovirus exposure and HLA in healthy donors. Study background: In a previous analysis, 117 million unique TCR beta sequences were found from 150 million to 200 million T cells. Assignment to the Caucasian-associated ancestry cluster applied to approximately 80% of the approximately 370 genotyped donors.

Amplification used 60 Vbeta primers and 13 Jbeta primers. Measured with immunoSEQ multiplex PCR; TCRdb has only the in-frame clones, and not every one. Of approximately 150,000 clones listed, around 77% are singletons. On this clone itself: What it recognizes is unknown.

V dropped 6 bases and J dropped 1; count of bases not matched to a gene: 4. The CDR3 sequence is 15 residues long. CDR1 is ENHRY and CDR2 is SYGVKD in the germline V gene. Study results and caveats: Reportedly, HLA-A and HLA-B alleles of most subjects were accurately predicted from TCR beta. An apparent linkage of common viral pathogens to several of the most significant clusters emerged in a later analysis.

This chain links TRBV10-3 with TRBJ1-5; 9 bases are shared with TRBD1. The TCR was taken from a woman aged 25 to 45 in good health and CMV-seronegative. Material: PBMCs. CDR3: CAISLGTGSNQPQHF. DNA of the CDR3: TGTGCCATCAGCCTAGGGACAGGGAGCAATCAGCCCCAGCATTTT.